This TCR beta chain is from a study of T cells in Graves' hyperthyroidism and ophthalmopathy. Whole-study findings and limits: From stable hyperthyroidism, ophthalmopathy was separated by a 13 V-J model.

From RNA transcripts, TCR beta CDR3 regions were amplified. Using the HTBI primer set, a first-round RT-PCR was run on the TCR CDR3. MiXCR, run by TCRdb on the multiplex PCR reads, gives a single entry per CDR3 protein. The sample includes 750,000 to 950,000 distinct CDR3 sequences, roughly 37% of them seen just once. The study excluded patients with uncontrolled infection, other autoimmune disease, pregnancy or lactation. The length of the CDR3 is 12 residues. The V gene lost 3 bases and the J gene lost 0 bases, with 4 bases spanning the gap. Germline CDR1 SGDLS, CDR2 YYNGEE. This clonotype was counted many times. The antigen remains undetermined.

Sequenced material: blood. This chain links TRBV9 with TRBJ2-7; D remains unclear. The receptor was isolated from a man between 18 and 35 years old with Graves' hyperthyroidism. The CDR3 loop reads CASSGNSYEQYF. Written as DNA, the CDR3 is TGTGCCAGCAGCGGAAACTCCTACGAGCAGTACTTC.